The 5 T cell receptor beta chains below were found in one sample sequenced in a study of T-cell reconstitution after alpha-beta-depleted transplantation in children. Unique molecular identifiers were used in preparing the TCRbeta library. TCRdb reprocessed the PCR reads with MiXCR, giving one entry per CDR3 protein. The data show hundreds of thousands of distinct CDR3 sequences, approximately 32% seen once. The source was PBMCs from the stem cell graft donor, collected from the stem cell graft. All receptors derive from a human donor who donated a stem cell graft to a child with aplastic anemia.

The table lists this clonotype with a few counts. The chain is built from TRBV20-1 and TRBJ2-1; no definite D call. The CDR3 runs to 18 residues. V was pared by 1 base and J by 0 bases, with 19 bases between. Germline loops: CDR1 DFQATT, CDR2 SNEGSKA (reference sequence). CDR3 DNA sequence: TGCAGTGCTAGAGGGCTTTACGAAGCTTCGCTCTCCTACAATGAGCAGTTCTTC. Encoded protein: CSARGLYEASLSYNEQFF.

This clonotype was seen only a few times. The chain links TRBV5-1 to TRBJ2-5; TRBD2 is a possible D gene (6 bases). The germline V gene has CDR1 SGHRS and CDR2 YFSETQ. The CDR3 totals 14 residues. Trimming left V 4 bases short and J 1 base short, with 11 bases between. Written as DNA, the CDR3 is TGCGCCAGCAGCCAGGAGGGACCCCAAGAGACCCAGTACTTC. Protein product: CASSQEGPQETQYF.

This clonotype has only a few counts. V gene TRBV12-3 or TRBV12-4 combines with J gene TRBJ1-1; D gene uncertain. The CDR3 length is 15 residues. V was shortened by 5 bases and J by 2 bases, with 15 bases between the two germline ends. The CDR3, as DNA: TGTGCCAGCAGTCCAACCCTAGGCCGAAACACTGAAGCTTTCTTT. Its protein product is CASSPTLGRNTEAFF.

CDR3 region: CASSTHGGHEQFF. CDR3 nucleotide sequence: TGTGCCAGTAGTACACATGGGGGACATGAGCAGTTCTTC. V and J are TRBV19 and TRBJ2-1; perhaps D is TRBD1 or TRBD2 (5 bases each). Germline V gene lookup returns CDR1 LNHDA and CDR2 SQIVND (reference sequence). V gave up 4 bases and J gave up 8 bases, with 12 bases separating them. The CDR3 sequence is 13 residues long.

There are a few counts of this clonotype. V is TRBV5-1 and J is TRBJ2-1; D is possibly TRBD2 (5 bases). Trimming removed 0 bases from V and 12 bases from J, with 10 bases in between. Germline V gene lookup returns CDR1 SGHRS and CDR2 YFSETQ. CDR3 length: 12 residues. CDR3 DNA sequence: TGCGCCAGCAGCTTGGACTATGGAGGGCAGTTCTTC. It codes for CASSLDYGGQFF. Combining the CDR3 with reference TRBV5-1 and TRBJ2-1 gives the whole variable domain KAGVTQTPRYLIKTRGQQVTLSCSPISGHRSVSWYQQTPGQGLQFLFEYFSETQRNKGNFPGRFSGRQFSNSRSEMNVSTLELGDSALYLCASSLDYGGQFFGPGTRLTVL.